These T cell receptor beta chains were read from a single sample in a study of T cells in Graves' hyperthyroidism and ophthalmopathy. Each CDR3 protein gets one entry after TCRdb re-called the multiplex PCR reads with MiXCR. The sample records about 320,000 distinct CDR3 sequences, roughly 17% being singletons. Specimen: blood. The receptors originated from a man between 25 and 39 years old with Graves' hyperthyroidism. The CDR3 runs from the conserved cysteine through the conserved F or W. The D gene is left open where the match is weak. Size tells how often a clone was seen (once, few, many) or the class of an expanded clone, and some rows leave it out.

J: TRBJ2-1
size: many
D: NA
V: TRBV12-3/TRBV12-4
CDR3: CASSFSGGSYNEQFF
DNA: TGTGCCAGCAGTTTTAGCGGAGGCTCCTACAATGAGCAGTTCTTC

J: TRBJ2-1
size: few
D: NA
V: TRBV14
CDR3: CASSQAGGLSYNEQFF
DNA: TGTGCCAGCAGCCAAGCTGGGGGTCTCTCCTACAATGAGCAGTTCTTC

J: TRBJ2-1
size: many
D: TRBD1
V: TRBV19
CDR3: CATNTGGFYNEQFF
DNA: TGTGCCACCAATACAGGGGGCTTCTACAATGAGCAGTTCTTC

J: TRBJ2-4
size: NA
D: TRBD2
V: TRBV6-2/TRBV6-3
CDR3: CASSPGGVFVEGDIQYF
DNA: TGTGCCAGCAGTCCGGGAGGGGTTTTTGTAGAGGGGGACATTCAGTACTTC

J: TRBJ2-1
size: NA
D: TRBD2
V: TRBV29-1
CDR3: CSVGRRGRANEQFF
DNA: TGCAGCGTTGGCCGGCGGGGGAGGGCAAATGAGCAGTTCTTC

J: TRBJ1-4
size: many
D: NA
V: TRBV20-1
CDR3: CSARSEGGNEKLFF
DNA: TGCAGTGCTAGATCTGAGGGGGGAAACGAAAAACTGTTTTTT

J: TRBJ2-1
size: many
D: TRBD1
V: TRBV29-1
CDR3: CSALPRGQHNEQFF
DNA: TGCAGCGCCCTTCCCCGGGGACAGCACAATGAGCAGTTCTTC

J: TRBJ2-7
size: many
D: TRBD1
V: TRBV12-3/TRBV12-4
CDR3: CASSHRDRGYEQYF
DNA: TGTGCCAGCAGTCACCGGGACAGGGGTTACGAGCAGTACTTC

J: TRBJ1-2
size: many
D: NA
V: TRBV30
CDR3: CAWSVGRNYGYTF
DNA: TGTGCCTGGAGTGTTGGACGGAACTATGGCTACACCTTC

J: TRBJ1-2
size: many
D: TRBD1
V: TRBV7-2
CDR3: CASSSGTGVSGYTF
DNA: TGTGCCAGCAGCTCCGGGACAGGGGTCTCTGGCTACACCTTC

J: TRBJ2-7
size: many
D: NA
V: TRBV5-1
CDR3: CASSQQGSSYEQYF
DNA: TGCGCCAGCAGCCAACAGGGTAGCTCCTACGAGCAGTACTTC

J: TRBJ2-2
size: few
D: TRBD2
V: TRBV25-1
CDR3: CASSFYGTSGSKAGELFF
DNA: TGTGCCAGCAGTTTCTACGGGACTAGCGGGAGTAAGGCCGGGGAGCTGTTTTTT

J: TRBJ2-3
size: few
D: TRBD1
V: TRBV6-1
CDR3: CASSYPGTGARDTQYF
DNA: TGTGCCAGCAGTTATCCCGGGACAGGGGCCCGGGATACGCAGTATTTT

J: TRBJ1-2
size: many
D: NA
V: TRBV28
CDR3: CASSLLVKNYGYTF
DNA: TGTGCCAGCAGTTTATTGGTCAAGAACTATGGCTACACCTTC

J: TRBJ2-2
size: many
D: TRBD1
V: TRBV5-1
CDR3: CASSGRGQDGELFF
DNA: TGCGCCAGCAGCGGCAGGGGGCAAGACGGGGAGCTGTTTTTT

J: TRBJ1-2
size: NA
D: NA
V: TRBV25-1
CDR3: CASATRSSYGYTF
DNA: TGTGCCAGCGCAACCAGGTCATCCTATGGCTACACCTTC

J: TRBJ1-1
size: many
D: TRBD1
V: TRBV12-5
CDR3: CASGPRGKTEAFF
DNA: TGTGCTAGTGGACCCAGGGGGAAGACTGAAGCTTTCTTT

J: TRBJ1-2
size: few
D: NA
V: TRBV6-1
CDR3: CASEQGGGYTF
DNA: TGTGCCAGCGAGCAGGGTGGTGGCTACACCTTC

J: TRBJ1-1
size: NA
D: TRBD1
V: TRBV7-8
CDR3: CASSPRTGKAEAFF
DNA: TGTGCCAGCAGCCCCAGGACAGGGAAGGCTGAAGCTTTCTTT

J: TRBJ1-1
size: many
D: NA
V: TRBV11-2
CDR3: CASSRTDYLLNTEAFF
DNA: TGTGCCAGCAGCAGGACCGACTACCTCTTGAACACTGAAGCTTTCTTT

J: TRBJ2-5
size: NA
D: NA
V: TRBV5-1
CDR3: CASSLNGGALQETQYF
DNA: TGCGCCAGCAGCTTGAACGGGGGCGCTTTGCAAGAGACCCAGTACTTC

J: TRBJ2-3
size: many
D: TRBD2
V: TRBV5-1
CDR3: CASSPGLAGEGTDTQYF
DNA: TGCGCCAGCAGCCCCGGACTAGCGGGAGAGGGCACAGATACGCAGTATTTT

J: TRBJ2-7
size: NA
D: NA
V: TRBV6-5
CDR3: CARSFNPRGFNTYEQYF
DNA: TGTGCCAGAAGTTTCAACCCCCGGGGTTTTAACACCTACGAGCAGTACTTC

J: TRBJ2-2
size: NA
D: TRBD2
V: TRBV28
CDR3: CASSSPWGEGRGELFF
DNA: TGTGCCAGCAGTTCCCCTTGGGGGGAGGGCCGCGGGGAGCTGTTTTTT

J: TRBJ2-3
size: many
D: NA
V: TRBV5-1
CDR3: CASSPLGSTDTQYF
DNA: TGCGCCAGCAGTCCTTTGGGGAGCACAGATACGCAGTATTTT

J: TRBJ1-2
size: many
D: TRBD1
V: TRBV7-3
CDR3: CASSSQGGLGYTF
DNA: TGTGCCAGCAGCTCACAGGGGGGCCTTGGCTACACCTTC

J: TRBJ1-2
size: few
D: NA
V: TRBV6-1
CDR3: CASSEGGYLEDYGYTF
DNA: TGTGCCAGCAGTGAAGGGGGATACCTAGAGGACTATGGCTACACCTTC

J: TRBJ1-5
size: NA
D: NA
V: TRBV12-5
CDR3: CASGFGGLNQPQHF
DNA: TGTGCTAGTGGCTTCGGGGGACTCAATCAGCCCCAGCATTTT

J: TRBJ2-7
size: many
D: NA
V: TRBV30
CDR3: CAWSVQFTGLYF
DNA: TGTGCCTGGAGTGTACAATTCACAGGGCTGTACTTC

J: TRBJ2-1
size: many
D: TRBD2
V: TRBV24-1
CDR3: CATSDFFSGSNEQFF
DNA: TGTGCCACCAGTGATTTTTTCAGCGGGAGCAATGAGCAGTTCTTC

J: TRBJ1-3
size: many
D: NA
V: TRBV28
CDR3: CASSFTTGTGNTIYF
DNA: TGTGCCAGCAGTTTCACGACTGGAACAGGAAACACCATATATTTT

J: TRBJ2-5
size: NA
D: TRBD2
V: TRBV2
CDR3: CASSAAGAEETQYF
DNA: TGTGCCAGCAGTGCAGCGGGAGCCGAAGAGACCCAGTACTTC

J: TRBJ1-1
size: many
D: NA
V: TRBV6-1
CDR3: CASSRQAPNTEAFF
DNA: TGTGCCAGCAGTAGACAGGCTCCGAACACTGAAGCTTTCTTT

J: TRBJ1-2
size: NA
D: NA
V: TRBV20-1
CDR3: CSAPGPDYGYTF
DNA: TGCAGTGCTCCGGGTCCGGACTATGGCTACACCTTC

J: TRBJ2-2
size: many
D: NA
V: TRBV20-1
CDR3: CSARVIAAIKNTGELFF
DNA: TGCAGTGCTAGAGTAATAGCGGCCATCAAGAACACCGGGGAGCTGTTTTTT

J: TRBJ2-1
size: many
D: TRBD2
V: TRBV24-1
CDR3: CATAGTSGSNEQFF
DNA: TGTGCCACCGCCGGGACTAGCGGGAGCAATGAGCAGTTCTTC